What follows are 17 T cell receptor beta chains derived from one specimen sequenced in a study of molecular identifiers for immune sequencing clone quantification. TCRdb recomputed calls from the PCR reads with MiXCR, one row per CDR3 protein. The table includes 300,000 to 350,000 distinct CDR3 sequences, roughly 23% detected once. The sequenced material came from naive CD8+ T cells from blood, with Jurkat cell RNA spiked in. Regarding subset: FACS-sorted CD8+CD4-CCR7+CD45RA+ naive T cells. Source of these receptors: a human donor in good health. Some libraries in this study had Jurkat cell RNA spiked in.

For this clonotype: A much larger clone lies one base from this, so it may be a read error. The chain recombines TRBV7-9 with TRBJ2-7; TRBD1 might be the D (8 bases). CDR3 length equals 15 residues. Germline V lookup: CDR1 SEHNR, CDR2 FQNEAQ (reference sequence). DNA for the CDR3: TGTGCCGGCAGCCCCGAGGACAGGGAAGCGGGGGAGCAGTACTTC. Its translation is CAGSPEDREAGEQYF.

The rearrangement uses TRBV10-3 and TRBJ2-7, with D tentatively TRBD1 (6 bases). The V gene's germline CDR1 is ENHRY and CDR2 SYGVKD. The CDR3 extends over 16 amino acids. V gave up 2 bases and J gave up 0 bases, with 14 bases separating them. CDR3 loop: CAISEDRDTYSYEQYF. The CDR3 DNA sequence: TGTGCCATCAGTGAGGACCGGGACACCTACTCCTACGAGCAGTACTTC.

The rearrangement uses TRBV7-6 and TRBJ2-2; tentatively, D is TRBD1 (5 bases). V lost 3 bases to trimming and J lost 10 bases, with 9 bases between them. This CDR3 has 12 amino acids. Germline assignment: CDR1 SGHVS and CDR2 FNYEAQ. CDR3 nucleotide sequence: TGTGCCAGCAGCTTCATGACAGAGGAGCTGTTTTTT. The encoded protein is CASSFMTEELFF.

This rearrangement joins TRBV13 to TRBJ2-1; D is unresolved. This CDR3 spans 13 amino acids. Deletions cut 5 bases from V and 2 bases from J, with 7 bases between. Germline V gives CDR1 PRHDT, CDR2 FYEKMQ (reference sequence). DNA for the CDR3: TGTGCCAGCAGCCACACTGCCTACAATGAGCAGTTCTTC. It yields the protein CASSHTAYNEQFF.

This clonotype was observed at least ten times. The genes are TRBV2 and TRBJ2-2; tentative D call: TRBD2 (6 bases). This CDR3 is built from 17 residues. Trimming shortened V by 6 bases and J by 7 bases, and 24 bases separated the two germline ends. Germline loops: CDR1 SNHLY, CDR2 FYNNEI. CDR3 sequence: CASSDSMGLDRSGELFF. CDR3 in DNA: TGTGCCAGCAGCGACTCGATGGGACTCGACCGGAGCGGGGAGCTGTTTTTT. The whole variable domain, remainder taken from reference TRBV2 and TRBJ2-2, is EPEVTQTPSHQVTQMGQEVILRCVPISNHLYFYWYRQILGQKVEFLVSFYNNEISEKSEIFDDQFSVERPDGSNFTLKIRSTKLEDSAMYFCASSDSMGLDRSGELFFGEGSRLTVL.

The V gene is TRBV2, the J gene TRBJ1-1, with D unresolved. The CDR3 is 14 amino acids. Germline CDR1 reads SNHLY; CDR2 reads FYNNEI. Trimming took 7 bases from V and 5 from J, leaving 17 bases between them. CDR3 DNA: TGTGCCAGCAAATCCGACGCAAGGATTACTGAAGCTTTCTTT. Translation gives CASKSDARITEAFF.

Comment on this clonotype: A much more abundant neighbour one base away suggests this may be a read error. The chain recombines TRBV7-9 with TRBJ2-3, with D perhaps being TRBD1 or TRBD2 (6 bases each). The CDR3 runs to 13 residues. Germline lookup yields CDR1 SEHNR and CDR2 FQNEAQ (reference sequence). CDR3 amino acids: CASGGRLTGTQYF. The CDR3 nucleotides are TGTGCCAGCGGGGGGCGGCTCACAGGTACGCAGTATTTT.

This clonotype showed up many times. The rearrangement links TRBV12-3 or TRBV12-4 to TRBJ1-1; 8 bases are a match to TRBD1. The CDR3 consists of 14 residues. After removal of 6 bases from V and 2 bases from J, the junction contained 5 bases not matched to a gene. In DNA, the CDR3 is TGTGCCAGCAGCTTGACAGGGGACAACACTGAAGCTTTCTTT. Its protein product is CASSLTGDNTEAFF.

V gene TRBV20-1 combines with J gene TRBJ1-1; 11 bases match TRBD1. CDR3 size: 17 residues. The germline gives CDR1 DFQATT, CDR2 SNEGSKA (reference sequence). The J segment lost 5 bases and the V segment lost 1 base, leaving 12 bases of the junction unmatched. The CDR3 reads CSARGLGTGGSGTEAFF. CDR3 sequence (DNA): TGCAGTGCTAGAGGTCTCGGGACAGGGGGATCGGGTACTGAAGCTTTCTTT.

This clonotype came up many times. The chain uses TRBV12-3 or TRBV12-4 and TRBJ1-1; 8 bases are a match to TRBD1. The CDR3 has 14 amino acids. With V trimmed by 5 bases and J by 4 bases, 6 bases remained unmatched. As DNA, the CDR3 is TGTGCCAGCAGTACCGGGACAGGAGGCACTGAAGCTTTCTTT. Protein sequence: CASSTGTGGTEAFF.

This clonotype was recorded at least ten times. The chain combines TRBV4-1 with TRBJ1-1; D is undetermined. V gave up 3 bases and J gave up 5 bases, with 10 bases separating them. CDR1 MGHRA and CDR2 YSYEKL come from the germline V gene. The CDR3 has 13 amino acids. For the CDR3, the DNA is TGCGCCAGCAGCCAGGCGGCCGGGACTGAAGCTTTCTTT. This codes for CASSQAAGTEAFF.

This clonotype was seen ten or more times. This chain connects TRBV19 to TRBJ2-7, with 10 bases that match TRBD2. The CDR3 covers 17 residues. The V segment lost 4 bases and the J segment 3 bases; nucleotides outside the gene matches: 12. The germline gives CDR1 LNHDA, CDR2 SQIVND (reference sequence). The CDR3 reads CASSTGPGTSADYEQYF. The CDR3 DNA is TGTGCCAGTAGTACCGGCCCCGGGACTAGCGCAGACTACGAGCAGTACTTC. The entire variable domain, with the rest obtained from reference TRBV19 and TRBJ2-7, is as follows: DGGITQSPKYLFRKEGQNVTLSCEQNLNHDAMYWYRQDPGQGLRLIYYSQIVNDFQKGDIAEGYSVSREKKESFPLTVTSAQKNPTAFYLCASSTGPGTSADYEQYFGPGTRLTVT.

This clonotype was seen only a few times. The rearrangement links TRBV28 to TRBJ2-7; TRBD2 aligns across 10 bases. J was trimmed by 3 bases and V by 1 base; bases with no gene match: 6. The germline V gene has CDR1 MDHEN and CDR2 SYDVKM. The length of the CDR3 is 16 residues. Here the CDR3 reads CASSLFLGTSVYEQYF. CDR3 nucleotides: TGTGCCAGCAGTTTATTTTTGGGGACTAGCGTCTACGAGCAGTACTTC.

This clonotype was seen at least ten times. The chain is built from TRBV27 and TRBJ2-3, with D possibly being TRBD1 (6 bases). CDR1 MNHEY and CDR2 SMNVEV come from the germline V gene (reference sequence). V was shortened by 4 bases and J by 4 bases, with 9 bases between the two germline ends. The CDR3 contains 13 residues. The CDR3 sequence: CASSWTAADTQYF. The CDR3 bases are TGTGCCAGCAGTTGGACAGCGGCAGATACGCAGTATTTT.

As DNA, the CDR3 is TGTGCCTGGATTTCGCGGGACGGATTCTACAATGAGCAGTTCTTC. It specifies CAWISRDGFYNEQFF. The genes are TRBV30 and TRBJ2-1; D may be TRBD2 (6 bases). The length of the CDR3 is 15 residues. Trimming took off 4 bases at V and 3 bases at J, with 16 bases between the two ends. The germline CDR1 and CDR2 sequences are GTSNPN and SVGIG (reference sequence).

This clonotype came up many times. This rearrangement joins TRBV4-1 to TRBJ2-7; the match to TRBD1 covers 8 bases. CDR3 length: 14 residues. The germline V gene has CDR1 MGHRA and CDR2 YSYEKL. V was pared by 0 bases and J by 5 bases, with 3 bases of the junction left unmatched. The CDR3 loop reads CASSQDEQGDEQYF. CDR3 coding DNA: TGCGCCAGCAGCCAAGACGAACAGGGGGACGAGCAGTACTTC.

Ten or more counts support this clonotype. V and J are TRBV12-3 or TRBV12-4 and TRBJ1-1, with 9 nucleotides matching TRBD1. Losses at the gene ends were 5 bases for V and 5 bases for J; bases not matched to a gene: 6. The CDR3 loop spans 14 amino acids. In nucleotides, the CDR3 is TGTGCCAGCAGTGGGATGGACAGGGGAACTGAAGCTTTCTTT. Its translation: CASSGMDRGTEAFF.